This T cell receptor beta chain was observed in a study of OX40 agonist ivuxolimab in advanced cancers. Whole-study context: Aged roughly 23 to 90 with a mean of 60 years, they were 82.7% male. Study observations and caveats: No antigen was identified for the clonally expanded peripheral T cells. Relative to CD4+, CD8+ T cells held more expanded clones on average.

Clones were sequenced by immunoSEQ multiplex PCR, and TCRdb holds only the in-frame ones, with some missing. The profile shows 8,500 to 13,000 clones, roughly 70% of them singletons. A note on this clone: Its target is not known.

Patients were ruled out by autoimmune disease history or systemic immunosuppression. The V gene lost 0 bases and the J gene lost 0 bases, with 12 bases spanning the gap. CDR3 size: 16 residues. Germline CDR1 reads LNHNV; CDR2 reads YYDKDF (reference sequence). The sample here was CD4+ or CD8+ T cells sorted from blood, taken in a trial of the OX40 agonist ivuxolimab. This sequence originates from an adult with an advanced solid tumor such as melanoma, head and neck, liver or kidney cancer. The V and J genes are TRBV15 and TRBJ2-7; maybe TRBD2 (5 bases). The CDR3 DNA reads TGTGCCACCAGCAGAGATCCGTCGGGGAGCTCCTACGAGCAGTACTTC. Its protein product is CATSRDPSGSSYEQYF.